This entry is about one T cell receptor (beta chain). This specimen comes from a study of human T cells and chemical hapten exposure. The J segment lost 3 bases and the V segment lost 0 bases, leaving 0 bases of the junction unmatched. Germline CDR1 is SGHVS and CDR2 is FNYEAQ. This CDR3 region has 15 residues. TCRdb reprocessed the RACE reads via MiXCR and lists one record per CDR3 protein. The profile shows 180,000 or so distinct CDR3 sequences, 25% to 30% of them singletons. Sample time point: pre-sensitization, week 0. Treatment: therapeutic diphenylcyclopropenone sensitization with weekly scalp DPC. Alopecia patients between 18 and 70 years old and suitable for DPC were used as donors.

The origin of this receptor is a woman in her twenties or thirties with alopecia areata. Some clones in this sample may be carry-over from other donors' samples. The V call is TRBV7-6, the J call TRBJ2-3; 10 nucleotides align to TRBD1. This sample comprised whole blood, obtained in connection with sensitization to the hapten diphenylcyclopropenone (DPC). The DNA of the CDR3 is TGTGCCAGCAGCTTAGCGGGACAGGGGACAGATACGCAGTATTTT. Its protein product is CASSLAGQGTDTQYF.